The subject of this entry is one T cell receptor beta chain. These data are taken from a study of blood T cells in healthy people across ages. Combining a sample-barcoded 5' primer with a J-beta primer mix, a second PCR ran for 7 to 11 cycles. From the 5' RACE reads, TCRdb called clonotypes with MiXCR, one entry per CDR3 protein. The sample holds about 970,000 distinct CDR3 sequences, roughly half seen once. CDR1 and CDR2 from the germline V gene are LGHNT and FRNRAP. The CDR3 runs to 15 residues. The sample taken for sequencing was blood. This sequence was found in an older woman in good health. The chain combines TRBV12-5 with TRBJ2-5; D may be TRBD1 or TRBD2 (6 bases each). The J call is uncertain, as TRBJ2-7 better fits the DNA end. The CDR3 here is CASGLVRGQAYEQYF. The CDR3, as DNA: TGTGCTAGTGGTTTGGTACGGGGGCAAGCTTACGAGCAGTACTTC.